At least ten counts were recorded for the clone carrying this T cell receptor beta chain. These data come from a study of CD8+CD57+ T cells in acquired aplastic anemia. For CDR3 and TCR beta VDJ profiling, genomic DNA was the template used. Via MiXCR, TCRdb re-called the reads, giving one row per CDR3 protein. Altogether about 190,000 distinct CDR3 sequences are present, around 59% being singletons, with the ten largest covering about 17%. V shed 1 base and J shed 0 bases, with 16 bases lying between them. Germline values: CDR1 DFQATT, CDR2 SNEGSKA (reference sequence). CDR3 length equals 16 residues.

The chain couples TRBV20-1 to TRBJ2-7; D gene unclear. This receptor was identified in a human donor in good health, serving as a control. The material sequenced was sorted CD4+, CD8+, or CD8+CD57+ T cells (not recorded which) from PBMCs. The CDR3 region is CSARVGNSRSSYEQYF. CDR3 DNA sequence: TGCAGTGCTAGAGTTGGGAACTCCAGGAGCTCCTACGAGCAGTACTTC.